These 10 T cell receptor beta chains originate from one sample sequenced in a study of blood T cells in healthy people across ages. It was with a sample-barcoded 5' primer and a J-beta primer mix that a second PCR of roughly 7 to 11 cycles was run. TCRdb reprocessed the 5' RACE reads with MiXCR, giving one entry per CDR3 protein. This sample carries roughly 1.4 million distinct CDR3 sequences, almost 60% of them seen once, and the ten largest clones take about 6.3%. The specimen sequenced was blood. The receptors here all came from a man aged 18 to 35 in good health.

The chain has TRBV10-3 and TRBJ1-2, with 9 bases aligning to TRBD1. This CDR3 has 15 residues. In germline, CDR1 is ENHRY, CDR2 SYGVKD. V gave up 4 bases and J gave up 6 bases; unmatched junction bases: 9. CDR3 loop: CAISGDRVMQDGYTF. DNA of the CDR3: TGTGCCATCAGTGGGGACAGGGTTATGCAAGATGGCTACACCTTC.

This clonotype was seen a handful of times. The rearrangement links TRBV30 to TRBJ2-7; no firm D call. The germline gives CDR1 GTSNPN, CDR2 SVGIG (reference sequence). The CDR3 sequence is 15 residues long. V dropped 2 bases and J dropped 5 bases, with 19 bases sitting between them. The CDR3 coding sequence is TGTGCCTGGAGTCCTCGGTTGGCTGGTGGGAACGAGCAGTACTTC. This sequence encodes CAWSPRLAGGNEQYF.

This chain connects TRBV7-2 to TRBJ2-3; D remains ambiguous. This CDR3 comprises 16 residues. The V and J ends lost 0 bases and 0 bases respectively, with 10 bases between them. In germline, CDR1 is SGHTA, CDR2 FQGNSA. This CDR3 reads CASSLAPGPSTDTQYF. Written as DNA, the CDR3 is TGTGCCAGCAGCTTAGCTCCGGGCCCTAGCACAGATACGCAGTATTTT.

This clonotype was counted a few times. The J gene is TRBJ2-5, the V gene TRBV7-9; D is perhaps TRBD2 (6 bases). Trimming shortened V by 3 bases and J by 5 bases, and 16 bases separated the two germline ends. The CDR3 covers 15 residues. Germline CDR1 reads SEHNR; CDR2 reads FQNEAQ (reference sequence). DNA of the CDR3: TGTGCCAGCAGCTTCGGGGGTTTCGTACAGGAGACCCAGTACTTC. Its protein product is CASSFGGFVQETQYF.

This sequence joins TRBV12-3 or TRBV12-4 and TRBJ2-5, with D possibly TRBD2 on 6 matching bases. The CDR3 is made up of 17 amino acids. V lost 6 bases, J lost 5 bases, and 25 bases lay in between. The CDR3 sequence: CASSIIGSGERRETQYF. Written as DNA, the CDR3 is TGTGCCAGCAGCATAATTGGTAGCGGAGAGAGACGGGAGACCCAGTACTTC.

The rearrangement joins TRBV29-1 to TRBJ1-3; D is ambiguous. The CDR3 spans 14 residues. V dropped 4 bases and J dropped 0 bases, with 10 bases sitting between them. Germline CDR1 SQVTM, CDR2 ANQGSEA. The CDR3: CSVAMGLSGNTIYF. As DNA, the CDR3 is TGCAGCGTTGCCATGGGCCTCTCTGGAAACACCATATATTTT.

This clonotype came up many times. The CDR3 region is CASSLVGGQETQYF. The CDR3 bases are TGTGCCAGCAGCTTAGTCGGGGGCCAAGAGACCCAGTACTTC. The genes are TRBV7-2 and TRBJ2-5, with D maybe TRBD2 (6 bases). The CDR3 is 14 amino acids. Germline V CDR1 and CDR2: SGHTA, FQGNSA. V was cut by 1 base and J by 1 base, with 7 bases left in between.

V is TRBV7-2 and J is TRBJ2-5; 11 bases match TRBD2. V lost 5 bases, J lost 1 base, and 18 bases stayed unmatched. The CDR3 extends over 20 amino acids. Germline values: CDR1 SGHTA, CDR2 FQGNSA. This chain's CDR3 is CASSEIAGGPSAYPQETQYF. The CDR3 nucleotides are TGTGCCAGCAGCGAAATAGCGGGGGGGCCTTCTGCGTATCCCCAAGAGACCCAGTACTTC.

The CDR3 reads CSARDGRARSYTDTQYF. As DNA, the CDR3 is TGCAGTGCTAGAGATGGCAGGGCCAGATCCTACACAGATACGCAGTATTTT. The chain employs TRBV20-1 and TRBJ2-3; possibly TRBD1 for D (5 bases). The V gene's germline CDR1 is DFQATT and CDR2 SNEGSKA (reference sequence). Trimming took off 0 bases at V and 2 bases at J, with 18 bases between the two ends. The CDR3 is 17 residues long.

The chain has TRBV27 and TRBJ2-3, with 10 nucleotides matching TRBD2. Germline CDR1 and CDR2: MNHEY and SMNVEV (reference sequence). V lost 6 bases, J lost 5 bases, and 14 bases stayed unmatched. The CDR3 is 17 residues long. The CDR3: CASSSLMLAGEGDTQYF. CDR3 bases: TGTGCCAGCAGCTCCCTCATGCTAGCGGGGGAAGGAGATACGCAGTATTTT.